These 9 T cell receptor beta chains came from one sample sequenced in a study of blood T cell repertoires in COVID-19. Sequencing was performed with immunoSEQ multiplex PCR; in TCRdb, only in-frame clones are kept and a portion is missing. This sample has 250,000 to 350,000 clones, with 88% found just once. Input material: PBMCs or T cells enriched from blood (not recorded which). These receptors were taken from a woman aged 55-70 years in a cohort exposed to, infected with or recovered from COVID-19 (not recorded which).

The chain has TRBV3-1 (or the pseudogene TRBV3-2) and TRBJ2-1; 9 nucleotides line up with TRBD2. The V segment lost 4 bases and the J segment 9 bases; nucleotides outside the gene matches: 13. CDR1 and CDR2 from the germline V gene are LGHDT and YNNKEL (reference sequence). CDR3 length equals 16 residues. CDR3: CASSRKGLAGVGEQFF. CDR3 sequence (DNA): TGTGCCAGCAGCCGAAAGGGATTAGCGGGAGTGGGTGAGCAGTTCTTC.

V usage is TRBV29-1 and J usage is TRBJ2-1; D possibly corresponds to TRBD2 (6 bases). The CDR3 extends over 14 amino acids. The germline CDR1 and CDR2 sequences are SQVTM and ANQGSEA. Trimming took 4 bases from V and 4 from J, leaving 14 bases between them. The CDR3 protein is CSVATAGLYNEQFF. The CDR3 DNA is TGCAGCGTTGCTACGGCGGGGCTTTACAATGAGCAGTTCTTC.

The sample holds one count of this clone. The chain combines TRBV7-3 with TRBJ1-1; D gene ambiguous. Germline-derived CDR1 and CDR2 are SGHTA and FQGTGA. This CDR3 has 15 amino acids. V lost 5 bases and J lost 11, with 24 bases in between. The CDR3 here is CASSRSVTRFGVAFF. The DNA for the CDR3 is TGTGCCAGCAGCCGGAGCGTCACTCGTTTCGGGGTCGCTTTCTTT.

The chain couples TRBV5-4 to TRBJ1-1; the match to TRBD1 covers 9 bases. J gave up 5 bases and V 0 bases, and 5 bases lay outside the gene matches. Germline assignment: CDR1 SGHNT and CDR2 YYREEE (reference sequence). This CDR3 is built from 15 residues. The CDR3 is CASSLGDRVSTEAFF. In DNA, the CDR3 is TGTGCCAGCAGCTTGGGGGACAGGGTCTCAACTGAAGCTTTCTTT.

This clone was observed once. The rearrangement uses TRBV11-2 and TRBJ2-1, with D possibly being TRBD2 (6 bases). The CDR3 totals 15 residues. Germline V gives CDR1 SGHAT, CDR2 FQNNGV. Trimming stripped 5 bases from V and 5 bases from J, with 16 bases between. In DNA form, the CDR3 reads TGTGCCAGCAGCACATCTAGACTAGGACACAATGAGCAGTTCTTC. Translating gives CASSTSRLGHNEQFF.

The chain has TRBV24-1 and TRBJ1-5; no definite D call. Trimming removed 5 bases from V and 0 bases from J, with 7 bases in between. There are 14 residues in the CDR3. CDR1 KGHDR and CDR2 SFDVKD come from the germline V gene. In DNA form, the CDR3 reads TGTGCCACCAGTGCGGGGTATAGCAATCAGCCCCAGCATTTT. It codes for CATSAGYSNQPQHF.

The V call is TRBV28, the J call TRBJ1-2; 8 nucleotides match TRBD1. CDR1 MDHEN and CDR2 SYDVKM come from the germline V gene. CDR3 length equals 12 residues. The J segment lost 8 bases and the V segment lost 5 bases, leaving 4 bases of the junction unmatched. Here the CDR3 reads CASSRQGRGYTF. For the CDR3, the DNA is TGTGCCAGCAGTCGACAGGGGCGCGGCTACACCTTC.

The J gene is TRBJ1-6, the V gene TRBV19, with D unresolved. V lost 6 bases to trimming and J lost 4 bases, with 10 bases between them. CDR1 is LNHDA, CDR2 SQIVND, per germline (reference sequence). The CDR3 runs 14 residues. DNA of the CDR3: TGTGCCAGTAGGAGCCTCCCTTATAATTCACCCCTCCACTTT. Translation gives CASRSLPYNSPLHF.

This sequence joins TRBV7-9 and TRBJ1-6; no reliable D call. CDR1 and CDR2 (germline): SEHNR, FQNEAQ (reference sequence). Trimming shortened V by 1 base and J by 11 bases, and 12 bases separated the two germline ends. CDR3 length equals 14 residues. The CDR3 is CASSLVSGNPPLHF. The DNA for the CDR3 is TGTGCCAGCAGCTTAGTATCGGGGAACCCACCCCTCCACTTT. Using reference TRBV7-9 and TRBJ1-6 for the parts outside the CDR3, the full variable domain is DTGVSQNPRHKITKRGQNVTFRCDPISEHNRLYWYRQTLGQGPEFLTYFQNEAQLEKSRLLSDRFSAERPKGSFSTLEIQRTEQGDSAMYLCASSLVSGNPPLHFGNGTRLTVT.